The 20 T cell receptor beta chains reported below all come from one sample, sequenced in a study of CD8 T cells in ankylosing spondylitis (dated by TCRdb to 2016 to 2017). Receptor libraries were prepared by 5' RACE. Sequenced using an Illumina HiSeq 2500. TCRdb reran the public reads through fastp at Q25 and MiXCR, keeping productive beta chains. Each entry merges the rows of one CDR3 protein and shows their most common DNA and genes. The sample profile shows about 360,000 distinct CDR3 sequences; about 20% of them were found once. The ten largest clonotypes hold roughly 14% of the sample. The sequencing sample was made of blood, either unsorted or a sorted T cell fraction (not recorded which). These TCRs come from a male donor with ankylosing spondylitis or in good health (not recorded which).

This sequence joins TRBV11-3 and TRBJ1-1; D not resolved. CDR3 length: 11 amino acids. Between the trimmed V and J ends, which lost 2 bases and 8 bases, there was a span of 6 bases. Germline loops: CDR1 SGHNT, CDR2 YENEEA. Here the CDR3 reads CASSLYEEAFF. CDR3 nucleotide sequence: TGTGCCAGCAGCTTATATGAAGAAGCTTTCTTT.

This clonotype was counted a few times. This chain links TRBV29-1 with TRBJ2-1; TRBD1 agrees at 8 bases. Germline V gives CDR1 SQVTM, CDR2 ANQGSEA. V was pared by 1 base and J by 7 bases, with 6 bases of the junction left unmatched. The CDR3 contains 14 residues. CDR3 in amino acids: CSVEAGTGRNEQFF. The DNA for the CDR3 is TGCAGCGTTGAAGCCGGGACAGGAAGGAATGAGCAGTTCTTC.

The genes are TRBV4-1 and TRBJ1-1, with D uncertain. The germline CDR1 and CDR2 sequences are MGHRA and YSYEKL. The CDR3 extends over 15 amino acids. V gave up 1 base and J gave up 4 bases, with 13 bases separating them. Here the CDR3 DNA reads TGCGCCAGCAGCCAAGGGGTAGGCCAGCGCACTGAAGCTTTCTTT. It yields the protein CASSQGVGQRTEAFF.

The rearrangement joins TRBV20-1 to TRBJ2-7; tentatively, D is TRBD1 or TRBD2 (5 bases each). CDR3 length equals 15 residues. Per germline, CDR1 DFQATT and CDR2 SNEGSKA (reference sequence). The ends were cut back, 6 bases at V and 6 bases at J, with 24 bases in the middle. CDR3 sequence reads: CSALIYSAGRAEQYF. CDR3 DNA sequence: TGCAGTGCGTTGATTTACAGCGCGGGCAGGGCCGAGCAGTACTTC.

This clonotype was counted a few times. The rearrangement uses TRBV3-1 and TRBJ2-7, with 8 positions matching TRBD1. CDR3 length: 15 residues. Germline V gene sequence: CDR1 LGHDT, CDR2 YNNKEL (reference sequence). V lost 4 bases and J lost 3; bases outside the gene matches: 8. The CDR3 loop reads CASSRIRGQVYEQYF. The CDR3 bases are TGTGCCAGCAGCCGCATCAGGGGGCAAGTCTACGAGCAGTACTTC.

The chain links TRBV4-1 to TRBJ2-7, with 7 positions matching TRBD1. V dropped 4 bases and J dropped 5; count of bases not matched to a gene: 11. CDR1 is MGHRA and CDR2 is YSYEKL in the germline V gene. The CDR3 spans 15 residues. In nucleotides, the CDR3 is TGCGCCAGCAGCCTACTCGACAGGGCGTCCGACGAGCAGTACTTC. This codes for CASSLLDRASDEQYF.

This clonotype was observed a few times. V gene TRBV20-1 combines with J gene TRBJ1-2, with TRBD1 matching over 7 bases. The CDR3 loop spans 13 amino acids. The germline gives CDR1 DFQATT, CDR2 SNEGSKA (reference sequence). V shed 6 bases and J 6 bases; nucleotides not matched to a gene: 10. The CDR3 protein is CSAGTVEGDGYTF. The CDR3 bases are TGCAGTGCCGGGACAGTCGAAGGTGATGGCTACACCTTC.

This chain joins TRBV4-1 and TRBJ2-7; D is unclear. Trimming shortened V by 4 bases and J by 0 bases, and 7 bases separated the two germline ends. Germline loops: CDR1 MGHRA, CDR2 YSYEKL. CDR3 length: 13 residues. As DNA, the CDR3 is TGCGCCAGCAGCCCCCAGGTCTCCTACGAGCAGTACTTC. Amino acid sequence: CASSPQVSYEQYF.

This clonotype was counted at least ten times. The chain is built from TRBV12-3 or TRBV12-4 and TRBJ1-5; 7 nucleotides match TRBD1. The CDR3 runs to 12 residues. J was trimmed by 6 bases and V by 8 bases; bases with no gene match: 4. Here the CDR3 reads CASGRGGQPQHF. In DNA form, the CDR3 reads TGTGCCAGCGGCAGGGGGGGTCAGCCCCAGCATTTT.

V usage is TRBV3-1 and J usage is TRBJ2-5; D possibly matches TRBD1 or TRBD2 (5 bases each). The germline gives CDR1 LGHDT, CDR2 YNNKEL (reference sequence). V lost 4 bases, J lost 5 bases, and 17 bases lay in between. The CDR3 is made up of 15 amino acids. The CDR3 sequence: CASSRGRLSVETQYF. The DNA for the CDR3 is TGTGCCAGCAGCCGGGGACGTCTAAGTGTGGAGACCCAGTACTTC.

The chain carries TRBV20-1 and TRBJ2-2; 12 nucleotides align to TRBD2. Germline values: CDR1 DFQATT, CDR2 SNEGSKA (reference sequence). The length of the CDR3 is 17 residues. V lost 0 bases, J lost 3 bases, and 5 bases stayed unmatched. The CDR3 coding sequence is TGCAGTGCTAGAGACACGACTAGCGGGGGTGACACCGGGGAGCTGTTTTTT. Protein product: CSARDTTSGGDTGELFF.

The chain joins TRBV11-2 to TRBJ2-5; 8 bases fit TRBD2. Germline CDR1 is SGHAT and CDR2 is FQNNGV. The CDR3 runs 15 residues. With 4 bases clipped from V and 4 bases from J, the junction kept 8 bases outside the gene matches. The DNA for the CDR3 is TGTGCCAGCAGCTCCAACGGGGGGGCTCGAGAGACCCAGTACTTC. It specifies CASSSNGGARETQYF. Full variable domain (outside the CDR3, taken from reference TRBV11-2 and TRBJ2-5): EAGVAQSPRYKIIEKRQSVAFWCNPISGHATLYWYQQILGQGPKLLIQFQNNGVVDDSQLPKDRFSAERLKGVDSTLKIQPAKLEDSAVYLCASSSNGGARETQYFGPGTRLLVL.

The J gene is TRBJ2-5, the V gene TRBV12-3 or TRBV12-4, with D maybe TRBD2 (6 bases). The CDR3 runs 15 residues. Trimming took 3 bases from V and 5 from J, leaving 16 bases between them. The CDR3: CASSFWAGTAETQYF. The DNA for the CDR3 is TGTGCCAGCAGTTTTTGGGCGGGGACGGCGGAGACCCAGTACTTC.

The sample holds a few counts of this clonotype. This chain connects TRBV10-3 to TRBJ2-3, with 15 bases aligning to TRBD2. The germline V gene encodes CDR1 ENHRY and CDR2 SYGVKD. V was clipped by 5 bases and J by 0 bases; unmatched bases: 6. The CDR3 sequence is 18 residues long. The CDR3 loop is CAISPGTSGGSSTDTQYF. Written as DNA, the CDR3 is TGTGCCATCAGTCCTGGGACTAGCGGGGGGTCTAGCACAGATACGCAGTATTTT.

This chain joins TRBV6-6 and TRBJ2-1; D gene unclear. The germline CDR1 and CDR2 sequences are MNHNY and SVGAGI (reference sequence). Between the trimmed V and J ends, which lost 2 bases and 8 bases, there was a span of 7 bases. The length of the CDR3 is 12 residues. CDR3 sequence reads: CASSYGVYEQFF. In DNA form, the CDR3 reads TGTGCCAGCAGTTACGGGGTCTATGAGCAGTTCTTC.

This clonotype was counted between two and nine times. This chain joins TRBV13 and TRBJ2-2, with TRBD1 matching 8 bases. V shed 5 bases and J 2 bases; nucleotides not matched to a gene: 4. This CDR3 is 15 amino acids long. CDR1 is PRHDT and CDR2 is FYEKMQ in the germline V gene (reference sequence). The CDR3 loop is CASSPGGRNTGELFF. CDR3 coding DNA: TGTGCCAGCAGCCCAGGGGGCAGAAACACCGGGGAGCTGTTTTTT. Full variable domain (remainder filled in from reference TRBV13 and TRBJ2-2): AAGVIQSPRHLIKEKRETATLKCYPIPRHDTVYWYQQGPGQDPQFLISFYEKMQSDKGSIPDRFSAQQFSDYHSELNMSSLELGDSALYFCASSPGGRNTGELFFGEGSRLTVL.

J is TRBJ1-2 and V is TRBV29-1; D may be TRBD1 (6 bases). The CDR3 covers 12 residues. Deletions cut 7 bases from V and 4 bases from J, with 13 bases between. The germline gives CDR1 SQVTM, CDR2 ANQGSEA. CDR3 sequence reads: CSAPVGGYGYTF. DNA of the CDR3: TGCAGCGCCCCTGTAGGGGGCTATGGCTACACCTTC. The variable domain in full, with the rest retrieved from reference TRBV29-1 and TRBJ1-2, is SAVISQKPSRDICQRGTSLTIQCQVDSQVTMMFWYRQQPGQSLTLIATANQGSEATYESGFVIDKFPISRPNLTFSTLTVSNMSPEDSSIYLCSAPVGGYGYTFGSGTRLTVV.

This clonotype has only a few counts. The chain employs TRBV5-6 and TRBJ2-3, with 7 bases fitting TRBD2. V was clipped by 3 bases and J by 6 bases; unmatched bases: 16. The length of the CDR3 is 17 residues. The germline V gene encodes CDR1 SGHDT and CDR2 YYEEEE. The CDR3 is CASSSWKTSIRGDTQYF. The CDR3 DNA reads as TGTGCCAGCAGCTCCTGGAAGACTAGCATCCGGGGTGATACGCAGTATTTT.

In its sample, this clonotype was seen many times. This rearrangement joins TRBV13 to TRBJ1-5; D is ambiguous. CDR3 length: 14 amino acids. V shed 0 bases and J shed 4 bases, with 7 bases lying between them. Looked up from germline, CDR1 is PRHDT and CDR2 is FYEKMQ (reference sequence). This CDR3 is CASSLGQQNQPQHF. The CDR3 DNA reads TGTGCCAGCAGCTTAGGACAACAGAATCAGCCCCAGCATTTT.

This chain uses TRBV7-8 with TRBJ2-5, with TRBD2 identical over 8 bases. V was clipped by 6 bases and J by 4 bases; unmatched bases: 4. The CDR3 runs to 13 residues. Germline V CDR1 and CDR2: SGHVS, FQNEAQ. The CDR3 loop reads CASRAGAGETQYF. The CDR3 nucleotides read TGTGCCAGCAGAGCGGGGGCGGGAGAGACCCAGTACTTC. The full variable domain, rest sourced from reference TRBV7-8 and TRBJ2-5, is GAGVSQSPRYKVAKRGQDVALRCDPISGHVSLFWYQQALGQGPEFLTYFQNEAQLDKSGLPSDRFFAERPEGSVSTLKIQRTQQEDSAVYLCASRAGAGETQYFGPGTRLLVL.